Listed below are T cell receptor beta chains from one sample, sequenced in a study of cytomegalovirus exposure and HLA in healthy donors. This table comes from immunoSEQ multiplex PCR, and its TCRdb copy is limited to in-frame clones, with some not included. The repertoire consists of about 130,000 clones, with roughly 75% occurring once and the leading ten covering 1.2%. The material sequenced was PBMCs. These TCRs come from a female donor in good health and CMV-seronegative. CDR3s leave out the opening cysteine and the closing phenylalanine or tryptophan.

TRBJ2-1,TRBV5-1,ASSLYSDEQF
TRBJ1-3,TRBV2,ASRREGPGNTIY
TRBJ2-2,TRBV6-1,ASSVPGTGTSGELF
TRBJ2-5,TRBV5-1,ASSRLAEETQY
TRBJ2-2,TRBV28,ASSLMLAGGQGGELF
TRBJ1-2,TRBV4-1,ASSPTPGGNYGYT
TRBJ2-7,TRBV11-1,ASSLTGTMDDEQY
TRBJ1-4,TRBV9,ASSVEAGLNEKLF
TRBJ2-2,TRBV19,ASSITGRYTGELF
TRBJ1-2,TRBV10-1,ASRTDRYGYT
TRBJ2-7,TRBV9,ASSVGTTRGYEQY
-,TRBV10-3,AISGTMAGGGWMGEQF
TRBJ2-1,TRBV9,ASSTFSGAYNEQF
TRBJ2-1,TRBV4-1,ASSRTGDNEQF
TRBJ2-7,TRBV7-3,ASSPVRDRAYEQY
TRBJ1-2,TRBV5-1,ASSLVVGANYGYT
TRBJ1-1,TRBV7-2,ASSHQGEVGEAF
TRBJ2-3,TRBV30,AWSVGSGSLADTQY
TRBJ2-7,TRBV28,ASSPRGQISHYEQY
TRBJ2-5,TRBV6-5,ASGSGTSGKETQY
TRBJ1-2,TRBV5-1,ASCRSGENGYT
TRBJ1-5,TRBV2,ASSGAQGNQPQH
TRBJ1-2,TRBV13,ASSLVQGIYGYT
TRBJ1-4,TRBV5-1,ASSLGVPTGNRELF
TRBJ2-3,TRBV6-5,ASSSGHPADTQY
TRBJ2-2,TRBV5-4,ASSLATGGPGELF
-,TRBV9,ASSVSWQSNYEQY
TRBJ2-2,TRBV30,AWSVGGNGELF